The 26 T cell receptor beta chains reported below all come from one sample, sequenced in a study of long-term antiretroviral therapy in people with HIV. With survey level as its setting, the immunoSEQ assay was v3.0. TCRdb keeps only in-frame clones here, not all; method: immunoSEQ multiplex PCR. The repertoire consists of 26,000 or so clones, with 78% occurring once and the leading ten covering roughly 10%. This specimen consisted of unsorted PBMCs, obtained 1.5 years before starting antiretroviral therapy. All receptors derive from a man in his late teens or twenties with HIV.

The V and J genes are TRBV30 and TRBJ1-1; D perhaps matches TRBD1 (5 bases). Between the trimmed V and J ends, which lost 6 bases and 5 bases, there was a span of 13 bases. This CDR3 contains 12 residues. Looked up from germline, CDR1 is GTSNPN and CDR2 is SVGIG (reference sequence). The CDR3 sequence is CACPIGATEAFF. In DNA form, the CDR3 reads TGTGCCTGCCCGATTGGGGCGACTGAAGCTTTCTTT.

V is TRBV15 and J is TRBJ2-5; 11 nucleotides agree with TRBD2. Germline values: CDR1 LNHNV, CDR2 YYDKDF (reference sequence). There are 14 residues in the CDR3. The J segment lost 3 bases and the V segment lost 7 bases, leaving 4 bases of the junction unmatched. CDR3 DNA sequence: TGTGCCACCACCGGGACTAGCGGAGAAGAGACCCAGTACTTC. This codes for CATTGTSGEETQYF.

V and J are TRBV11-2 and TRBJ1-1; D call uncertain. Trimming pared 2 bases from V and 2 bases from J, leaving 15 bases between. Germline V gene data show CDR1 as SGHAT and CDR2 as FQNNGV. The CDR3 has 16 amino acids. Here the CDR3 DNA reads TGTGCCAGCAGCTTAAATATCGGAAGCCTAAACACTGAAGCTTTCTTT. Translating gives CASSLNIGSLNTEAFF.

This chain links TRBV12-5 with TRBJ2-5; the D is unclear. The CDR3 is 11 residues long. Germline assignment: CDR1 LGHNT and CDR2 FRNRAP. V dropped 8 bases and J dropped 5 bases, with 9 bases sitting between them. This chain's CDR3 is CASSMGETQYF. The CDR3 DNA is TGTGCTAGTTCCATGGGGGAGACCCAGTACTTC.

The genes are TRBV7-9 and TRBJ2-7; 7 bases are shared with TRBD2. This CDR3 is 15 amino acids long. Germline loops: CDR1 SEHNR, CDR2 FQNEAQ (reference sequence). V was pared by 4 bases and J by 6 bases, with 12 bases of the junction left unmatched. DNA for the CDR3: TGTGCCAGCAGCTACCTGGGGACTACCCCTCGCGAGCAGTACTTC. This codes for CASSYLGTTPREQYF.

In its sample, this clone was seen once. V usage is TRBV5-1 and J usage is TRBJ1-1, with TRBD1 matching over 10 bases. This CDR3 comprises 13 residues. Losses at the gene ends were 2 bases for V and 7 bases for J; bases not matched to a gene: 2. CDR1 is SGHRS and CDR2 is YFSETQ in the germline V gene. CDR3 in amino acids: CASSLGQGDEAFF. Here the CDR3 DNA reads TGCGCCAGCAGCTTAGGACAGGGGGATGAAGCTTTCTTT.

The chain has TRBV19 and TRBJ2-7, with 7 bases that match TRBD1. This CDR3 region has 13 residues. From germline, CDR1 is LNHDA and CDR2 SQIVND (reference sequence). Trimming removed 5 bases from V and 3 bases from J; junction bases left unmatched: 4. CDR3 sequence reads: CASSPYRGYEQYF. In DNA form, the CDR3 reads TGTGCCAGTAGTCCATACAGGGGCTACGAGCAGTACTTC.

The V and J genes are TRBV28 and TRBJ2-2; the match to TRBD2 covers 8 bases. V lost 5 bases and J lost 4; bases outside the gene matches: 18. The CDR3 consists of 19 residues. Germline V lookup: CDR1 MDHEN, CDR2 SYDVKM. CDR3 sequence: CASSPRGLSPGGGTGELFF. The CDR3 DNA sequence: TGTGCCAGCAGTCCCCGTGGGCTATCACCGGGGGGGGGCACCGGGGAGCTGTTTTTT.

The V and J genes are TRBV14 and TRBJ2-1; D not resolved. The germline V and J ends were trimmed by 1 base and 0 bases, with 7 bases remaining between them. Germline CDR1 and CDR2: SGHDN and FVKESK. This CDR3 has 15 amino acids. In nucleotides, the CDR3 is TGTGCCAGCAGCCAAGCGGTGAGCTCCTACAATGAGCAGTTCTTC. Residues: CASSQAVSSYNEQFF.

This chain links TRBV4-3 with TRBJ2-1, with D perhaps TRBD2 (7 bases). Germline-derived CDR1 and CDR2 are LGHNA and YSLEER. V lost 0 bases and J 3 bases, leaving 18 bases between the germline ends. The CDR3 spans 18 residues. The CDR3 DNA is TGCGCCAGCAGCCAAGATTTGGGGGGGCAGCTGGGCTACAATGAGCAGTTCTTC. Its protein is CASSQDLGGQLGYNEQFF.

The gene calls are TRBV28 and TRBJ1-5; possible D gene TRBD1, 6 bases. Trimming stripped 6 bases from V and 9 bases from J, with 21 bases between. Germline V gene data show CDR1 as MDHEN and CDR2 as SYDVKM. The CDR3 totals 15 residues. CDR3 sequence: CASRYSTGGIMPQHF. CDR3 sequence (DNA): TGTGCCAGCAGATATTCGACAGGCGGGATCATGCCCCAGCATTTT.

The rearrangement uses TRBV7-2 and TRBJ1-6, with a tentative D call TRBD1 (6 bases). This CDR3 comprises 16 residues. Germline CDR1 SGHTA, CDR2 FQGNSA. Trimming took off 6 bases at V and 8 bases at J, with 20 bases between the two ends. CDR3 amino acids: CASRQTGYGAYSPLHF. The CDR3 DNA reads as TGTGCCAGCAGACAGACAGGCTACGGAGCTTATTCACCCCTCCACTTT.

This clone was picked up one time. The chain links TRBV4-3 to TRBJ1-3; no definite D call. There are 13 residues in the CDR3. The germline V and J ends were trimmed by 0 bases and 4 bases, with 4 bases remaining between them. Germline V lookup: CDR1 LGHNA, CDR2 YSLEER. CDR3 sequence (DNA): TGCGCCAGCAGCCAAGATTGGGGAAACACCATATATTTT. It codes for CASSQDWGNTIYF.

This rearrangement joins TRBV7-9 to TRBJ2-2; tentatively, D is TRBD1 (6 bases). Per the germline V gene, CDR1 is SEHNR and CDR2 is FQNEAQ (reference sequence). CDR3 size: 16 residues. Between the trimmed V and J ends, which lost 2 bases and 1 base, there was a span of 11 bases. The CDR3 DNA reads as TGTGCCAGCAGCTTAATCGGGACACTGAACACCGGGGAGCTGTTTTTT. Its translation: CASSLIGTLNTGELFF.

The genes are TRBV27 and TRBJ2-7; 10 bases are shared with TRBD1. The V and J ends lost 4 bases and 5 bases, in that order; junction bases with no gene match: 11. Germline values: CDR1 MNHEY, CDR2 SMNVEV (reference sequence). CDR3 length: 16 amino acids. The CDR3 loop reads CASSSALGQGRNEQYF. The CDR3 DNA follows: TGTGCCAGCAGTTCCGCTCTGGGACAGGGGCGGAACGAGCAGTACTTC.

The chain employs TRBV6-6 and TRBJ1-4; D not resolved. The CDR3 runs 14 residues. Germline CDR1 MNHNY, CDR2 SVGAGI (reference sequence). Trimming left V 3 bases short and J 5 bases short, with 10 bases between. The CDR3 sequence is CASSYREYNEKLFF. The CDR3 DNA reads TGTGCCAGCAGTTATCGAGAATACAATGAAAAACTGTTTTTT.

The V and J genes are TRBV28 and TRBJ1-2, with a weak D call TRBD1 (5 bases). V lost 6 bases to trimming and J lost 2 bases, with 16 bases between them. CDR1 and CDR2 (germline): MDHEN, SYDVKM. The CDR3 has 15 residues. The CDR3 is CASRDGRGGNYGYTF. The DNA for the CDR3 is TGTGCCAGCAGGGATGGGAGGGGAGGAAACTATGGCTACACCTTC.

This rearrangement joins TRBV29-1 to TRBJ2-7, with TRBD1 matching over 8 bases. The CDR3 sequence is 13 residues long. J lost 2 bases, V lost 6 bases, and 6 bases had no gene match. CDR1 is SQVTM, CDR2 ANQGSEA, per germline. For the CDR3, the DNA is TGCAGCGTAGGACAGGGCCGCACCTACGAGCAGTACTTC. Translation: CSVGQGRTYEQYF.

The chain combines TRBV30 with TRBJ1-5, with D hard to call. Trimming took off 3 bases at V and 6 bases at J, with 12 bases between the two ends. CDR1 is GTSNPN, CDR2 SVGIG, per germline (reference sequence). There are 13 residues in the CDR3. The CDR3 spells CAWSIGGSQPQHF. The CDR3 DNA sequence: TGTGCCTGGAGCATTGGAGGGAGTCAGCCCCAGCATTTT.

The chain employs TRBV29-1 and TRBJ2-2; possibly TRBD2 for D (5 bases). The CDR3 runs 14 residues. The germline V and J ends were trimmed by 6 bases and 7 bases, with 18 bases remaining between them. Germline CDR1 SQVTM, CDR2 ANQGSEA. Here the CDR3 DNA reads TGCAGCGTCGTACCGCGGGCCGGAGGCGGGGAGCTGTTTTTT. Its protein product is CSVVPRAGGGELFF.

The chain employs TRBV5-6 and TRBJ1-1, with D unresolved. The CDR3 runs 13 residues. Germline V gene sequence: CDR1 SGHDT, CDR2 YYEEEE. V shed 0 bases and J shed 0 bases, with 3 bases lying between them. CDR3 bases: TGTGCCAGCAGCTTGGGTTTGAACACTGAAGCTTTCTTT. As protein: CASSLGLNTEAFF.

V is TRBV28 and J is TRBJ2-5; 7 nucleotides agree with TRBD1. The CDR3 totals 15 residues. Trimming took 5 bases from V and 2 from J; bases not matched to a gene: 8. Germline lookup yields CDR1 MDHEN and CDR2 SYDVKM. CDR3 nucleotide sequence: TGTGCCAGCAGTCAATGGACAGGAGCACAAGAGACCCAGTACTTC. This sequence encodes CASSQWTGAQETQYF. Complete variable domain (other parts from reference TRBV28 and TRBJ2-5): DVKVTQSSRYLVKRTGEKVFLECVQDMDHENMFWYRQDPGLGLRLIYFSYDVKMKEKGDIPEGYSVSREKKERFSLILESASTNQTSMYLCASSQWTGAQETQYFGPGTRLLVL.

The genes are TRBV7-3 and TRBJ2-1, with D tentatively TRBD1 or TRBD2 (7 bases each). CDR1 SGHTA and CDR2 FQGTGA come from the germline V gene. V gave up 4 bases and J gave up 4 bases, with 14 bases separating them. The CDR3 runs 15 residues. DNA of the CDR3: TGTGCCAGCAGCTCCCAGGGGGACTATTACAATGAGCAGTTCTTC. Translated: CASSSQGDYYNEQFF. Filled out from reference TRBV7-3 and TRBJ2-1, the complete variable domain reads GAGVSQTPSNKVTEKGKYVELRCDPISGHTALYWYRQSLGQGPEFLIYFQGTGAADDSGLPNDRFFAVRPEGSVSTLKIQRTERGDSAVYLCASSSQGDYYNEQFFGPGTRLTVL.

The chain uses TRBV4-2 and TRBJ2-7; D call uncertain. Trimming stripped 0 bases from V and 0 bases from J, with 12 bases between. CDR3 length: 16 residues. Germline V gene data show CDR1 as LGHNA and CDR2 as YNFKEQ. CDR3 bases: TGTGCCAGCAGCCAAGAGGGCAGGTGGGGCTCCTACGAGCAGTACTTC. Its protein is CASSQEGRWGSYEQYF.

This rearrangement joins TRBV5-1 to TRBJ2-7; 7 bases agree with TRBD1. Per the germline V gene, CDR1 is SGHRS and CDR2 is YFSETQ. The CDR3 totals 14 residues. Trimming cost V 4 bases and J 2 bases; bases outside gene matches: 6. The CDR3, as DNA: TGCGCCAGCAGCCCGAGGGGGCCAACCTACGAGCAGTACTTC. This encodes CASSPRGPTYEQYF.

The chain joins TRBV6-4 to TRBJ2-3; 7 nucleotides line up with TRBD2. Germline V gene data show CDR1 as MRHNA and CDR2 as SNTAGT. The ends lost 2 bases at V and 3 bases at J; junction bases unmatched: 5. The CDR3 has 15 residues. In nucleotides, the CDR3 is TGTGCCAGCAGTGACGCGGCTAGCGGAACAGATACGCAGTATTTT. Its protein is CASSDAASGTDTQYF.